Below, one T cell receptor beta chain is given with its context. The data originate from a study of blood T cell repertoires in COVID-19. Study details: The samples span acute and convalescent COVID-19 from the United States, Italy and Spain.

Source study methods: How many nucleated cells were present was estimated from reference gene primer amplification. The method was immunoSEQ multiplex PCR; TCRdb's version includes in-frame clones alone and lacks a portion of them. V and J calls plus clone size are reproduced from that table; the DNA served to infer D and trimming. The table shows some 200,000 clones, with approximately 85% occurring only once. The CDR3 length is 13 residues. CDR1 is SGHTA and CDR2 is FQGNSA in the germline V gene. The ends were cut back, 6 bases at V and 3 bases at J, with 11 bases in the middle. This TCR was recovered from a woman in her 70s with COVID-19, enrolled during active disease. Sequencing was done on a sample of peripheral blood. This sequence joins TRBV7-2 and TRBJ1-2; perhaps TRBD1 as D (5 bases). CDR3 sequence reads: CASSLARDYGYTF. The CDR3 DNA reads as TGTGCCAGCAGTCTCGCCAGGGACTATGGCTACACCTTC.